This T cell receptor (beta chain) was profiled in a study of post-analysis software for immune sequencing data. Study results and caveats: Samples from one preparation batch, clustered by F measure, grouped strongly together. Controls had lower frequencies than patients of 4 or 5 TRBV segments, which included TRBV5-6, TRBV5-1 and TRBV20-1. Diversity measured as normalized Chao1 was significantly lower in multiple sclerosis patients than in controls.

CDR1 is LGHDT, CDR2 YNNKEL, per germline (reference sequence). CDR3 length: 14 amino acids. Trimming shortened V by 3 bases and J by 9 bases, and 15 bases separated the two germline ends. Details on this clonotype: Its matching antigen is unknown.

Every TCR beta cDNA library bore unique molecular identifiers. Starting from about 0.94 to 9.7 million T cells, the study yielded roughly 0.5 million cDNA molecules. Each CDR3 protein gets one entry after TCRdb re-called the PCR reads with MiXCR. The profile covers about 540,000 distinct CDR3 sequences, with around 31% appearing a single time and 4.5% to 7.5% taken by the ten largest. Sequencing input: blood. The chain has TRBV3-1 and TRBJ1-5; D ambiguous. The sequence was obtained from a girl aged 2 to 17 with multiple sclerosis. The CDR3 here is CASSQGGLQWPQHF. The CDR3 nucleotides read TGTGCCAGCAGCCAGGGCGGCCTCCAATGGCCCCAGCATTTT.